This is a list of T cell receptor beta chains from one sample in a study of blood T cells in healthy people across ages. TCRdb re-analysed the 5' RACE reads in MiXCR, keeping a single row per CDR3 protein. The sample carries hundreds of thousands of distinct CDR3 sequences, roughly 20% recorded once. The specimen was blood. The receptor source for this set is a man aged 65 to 79 in good health. CDR3s include the opening cysteine and the closing phenylalanine or tryptophan. The order of the fields is V gene, CDR3 protein.

>TRBV5-6
CASSLARENYNEQFF
>TRBV4-3
CASSQQRLTNSPLHF
>TRBV9
CASSTGLAGGRDNEQFF
>TRBV7-2
CASSLVLVVTEAFF
>TRBV20-1
CSAIDGAMNTEAFF
>TRBV11-2
CASSSDSFNTGELFF
>TRBV6-5
CASSYNLIGQSTDTQYF
>TRBV21-1
CASRGQFKTEAFF
>TRBV29-1
CSAKDRGYEQFF
>TRBV6-1
CASRRLPGQGYNEQFF
>TRBV3-1
CASSPRGLNYGYTF
>TRBV20-1
CSAKTGTSGSRNEQFF
>TRBV5-6
CASSLTNLAGNTIYF
>TRBV27
CASSLSKMSYEQYF
>TRBV15
CATSPSGRASDTQYF
>TRBV25-1
CASSEYGEDTRYF
>TRBV2
CASRIPGQDYEQYF
>TRBV9
CASSVEGAVGTTSTDTQYF
>TRBV15
CATSRAAGGFPDTQYF
>TRBV20-1
CSARDSRWEQFF
>TRBV12-3/TRBV12-4
CASGGTGFSNQPQHF
>TRBV7-9
CASSLLGAKKEKLFF
>TRBV7-2
CASSLMGRGLTSGSYEQYF
>TRBV7-3
CASSYSGSGTGELFF
>TRBV7-2
CASSSGTGINIQYF
>TRBV10-3
CASHRARGNTEAFF
>TRBV10-3
CAISEGQGASEKLFF
>TRBV28
CASSLLQGGEKLFF
>TRBV4-1
CASSQERGLGYGYTF
>TRBV29-1
CSVEGLAGNYVQFF
>TRBV20-1
CSARRIAGGHEQFF
>TRBV10-1
CASSSGLAMNEQFF
>TRBV5-1
CASSVGGAGETQYF
>TRBV5-1
CASSPGISMETQYF
>TRBV6-1
CASRETSGIAEQFF
>TRBV5-1
CASSFETGAEKLFF
>TRBV5-1
CASSLGATGAYGYTF
>TRBV20-1
CSARVSSGRASSYEQYF
>TRBV12-3/TRBV12-4
CASRTTRRETQYF
>TRBV27
CASSRPTGEGGADVLTF
>TRBV20-1
CSARGRTGPNTGELFF
>TRBV20-1
CSARVGLAGVRKDTQYF
>TRBV6-1
CASKRAGVADTQYF
>TRBV5-5
CASSSPGSNQPRHF
>TRBV20-1
CSAPILAQGEQYF
>TRBV7-8
CASSPKRDRGYGYTF
>TRBV7-2
CASSFYSGPYEQYF
>TRBV6-5
CASSSGRNQPQHF